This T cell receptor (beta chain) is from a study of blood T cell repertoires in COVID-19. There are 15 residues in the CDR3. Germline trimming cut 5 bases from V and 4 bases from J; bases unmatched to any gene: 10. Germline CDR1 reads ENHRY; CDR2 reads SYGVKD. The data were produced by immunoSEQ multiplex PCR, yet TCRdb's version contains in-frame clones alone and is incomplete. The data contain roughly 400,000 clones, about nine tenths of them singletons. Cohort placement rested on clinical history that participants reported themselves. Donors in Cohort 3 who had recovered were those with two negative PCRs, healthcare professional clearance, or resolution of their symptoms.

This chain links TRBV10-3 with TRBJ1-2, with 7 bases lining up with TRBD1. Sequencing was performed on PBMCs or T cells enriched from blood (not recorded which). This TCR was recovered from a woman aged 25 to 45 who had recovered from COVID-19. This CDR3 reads CAISYTGDVGYGYTF. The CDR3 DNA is TGTGCCATCAGTTATACAGGGGACGTGGGCTATGGCTACACCTTC.